This is a list of T cell receptor beta chains from one sample in a study of T-cell reconstitution after alpha-beta-depleted transplantation in children. TCRdb reprocessed the PCR reads via MiXCR and lists one record per CDR3 protein. The repertoire holds approximately 170,000 distinct CDR3 sequences, with around 10% as singletons. The sample here was PBMCs, taken before TCRalphabeta/CD19-depleted stem cell transplant. The receptors shown here come from a boy aged 2 to 9 with acute myeloid leukemia, due to receive a stem cell transplant. Both conserved end residues are part of each CDR3. A D gene is named only where the DNA matches it firmly. Expanded clones are given a class, and other clones once, few, many or no size at all.

d_call cdr3_length clone_size j_call v_call cdr3_aa cdr3_nt
. 16 many TRBJ2-5 TRBV5-1 CASSLQQGPAQETQYF TGCGCCAGCAGCTTGCAGCAGGGGCCCGCTCAAGAGACCCAGTACTTC
. 12 many TRBJ1-3 TRBV10-3 CAISEDHYTIYF TGTGCCATCAGTGAAGACCACTACACCATATATTTT
. 15 many TRBJ2-3 TRBV4-2 CASSQGQTGRDTQYF TGTGCCAGCAGCCAAGGACAGACCGGAAGAGATACGCAGTATTTT
. 15 many TRBJ2-1 TRBV14 CASSQVPGGPVGQFF TGTGCCAGCAGCCAAGTACCAGGGGGGCCCGTCGGGCAGTTCTTC
TRBD1 17 many TRBJ2-2 TRBV7-9 CASSSPQGQGNTGELFF TGTGCCAGCAGCTCACCGCAAGGACAGGGTAACACCGGGGAGCTGTTTTTT
. 13 many TRBJ1-2 TRBV5-1 CASSLPPNYGYTF TGCGCCAGCAGCTTGCCTCCCAACTATGGCTACACCTTC
TRBD2 16 many TRBJ2-7 TRBV28 CASSPPRGGLFDEQYF TGTGCCAGCAGTCCGCCCCGGGGGGGGTTATTTGACGAGCAGTACTTC
. 15 many TRBJ2-7 TRBV19 CASSIFGGISYEQYF TGTGCCAGTAGTATTTTCGGGGGCATCTCCTACGAGCAGTACTTC
. 15 . TRBJ1-1 TRBV30 CAWRDRDQGASEAFF TGTGCCTGGAGGGATCGGGACCAAGGGGCGTCTGAAGCTTTCTTT
. 12 many TRBJ1-1 TRBV20-1 CSARADNFEAFF TGCAGTGCTAGAGCCGACAACTTTGAAGCTTTCTTT
. 17 many TRBJ2-4 TRBV20-1 CSATLGGAGIAKNIQYF TGCAGTGCAACCCTCGGTGGGGCGGGAATAGCCAAAAACATTCAGTACTTC
TRBD2 17 many TRBJ2-5 TRBV15 CATSRDPPRGVQETQYF TGTGCCACCAGCAGAGATCCCCCGCGGGGGGTTCAAGAGACCCAGTACTTC
. 9 many TRBJ1-2 TRBV20-1 CSAPDGYTF TGCAGTGCTCCGGATGGCTACACCTTC
TRBD1 16 many TRBJ2-3 TRBV6-1 CASSHGQGRGTDTQYF TGTGCCAGCAGTCATGGACAGGGGCGCGGCACAGATACGCAGTATTTT
TRBD2 16 many TRBJ2-7 TRBV6-5 CASSSISSGYSYEQYF TGTGCCAGCAGTTCCATCTCTAGCGGGTACTCCTACGAGCAGTACTTC
TRBD2 18 many TRBJ2-3 TRBV27 CASSSISSTSSSTDTQYF TGTGCCAGCAGTTCAATCTCCTCGACTAGCAGCTCCACAGATACGCAGTATTTT
TRBD2 15 many TRBJ2-2 TRBV2 CASRGLAGATGELFF TGTGCCAGCAGGGGACTAGCGGGAGCGACCGGGGAGCTGTTTTTT
TRBD1 15 . TRBJ1-2 TRBV4-2 CASSQEGQGAFGYTF TGTGCCAGCAGCCAAGAGGGACAGGGGGCGTTTGGCTACACCTTC
. 10 many TRBJ2-1 TRBV20-1 CSAIINEQFF TGCAGTGCTATAATAAATGAGCAGTTCTTC
. 14 many TRBJ1-2 TRBV20-1 CSAPVRGSDYGYTF TGCAGTGCACCAGTCCGGGGGTCTGACTATGGCTACACCTTC
. 14 many TRBJ2-7 TRBV19 CASRETDIRGEQYF TGTGCCAGTCGTGAGACAGATATACGTGGGGAGCAGTACTTC
. 16 many TRBJ1-1 TRBV6-5 CASSSPGGGLALTAFF TGTGCCAGCAGTTCCCCAGGTGGTGGCCTAGCCCTAACGGCTTTCTTT
. 15 many TRBJ2-1 TRBV12-3/TRBV12-4 CASSLRASSYNEQFF TGTGCCAGCAGTTTAAGGGCCAGCTCCTACAATGAGCAGTTCTTC
. 14 many TRBJ2-2 TRBV7-3 CASSLGQNTGELFF TGTGCCAGCAGCTTAGGGCAAAACACCGGGGAGCTGTTTTTT
. 16 many TRBJ1-1 TRBV18 CASSPGIPGRFPEAFF TGTGCCAGCTCACCAGGGATTCCGGGACGGTTCCCTGAAGCTTTCTTT
TRBD2 15 . TRBJ2-5 TRBV7-6 CASSLEASGRETQYF TGTGCCAGCAGCTTAGAGGCTAGCGGTCGGGAGACCCAGTACTTC